The entry that follows covers one TCR beta chain sequence. The antigen is not known. The germline CDR1 and CDR2 sequences are MNHNS and SASEGT. V lost 7 bases, J lost 4 bases, and 19 bases lay in between. This CDR3 is built from 15 residues. cDNA carried unique molecular identifiers, and a universal primer site was added by template switching. TCRdb called the 5' RACE reads again in MiXCR, with one record for every CDR3 protein. The repertoire holds about 250,000 distinct CDR3 sequences, over 13% seen once, with approximately 8.2% in the top ten. This entry is derived from a study of identical twins. Overall study results and limits: Whereas memory repertoires showed no such difference, abundant cord blood beta clonotypes carried fewer insertions. In beta out-of-frame sequences, the excess sharing between twins was weaker.

The clonotype was recovered from a woman under 30 in good health. Material: memory (CD45RO+) T cells sorted from blood. The rearrangement uses TRBV6-1 and TRBJ1-2; no reliable D call. This CDR3 reads CASTGLDPSLYGYTF. Written as DNA, the CDR3 is TGTGCCAGCACCGGGTTGGACCCCAGTCTCTATGGCTACACCTTC.